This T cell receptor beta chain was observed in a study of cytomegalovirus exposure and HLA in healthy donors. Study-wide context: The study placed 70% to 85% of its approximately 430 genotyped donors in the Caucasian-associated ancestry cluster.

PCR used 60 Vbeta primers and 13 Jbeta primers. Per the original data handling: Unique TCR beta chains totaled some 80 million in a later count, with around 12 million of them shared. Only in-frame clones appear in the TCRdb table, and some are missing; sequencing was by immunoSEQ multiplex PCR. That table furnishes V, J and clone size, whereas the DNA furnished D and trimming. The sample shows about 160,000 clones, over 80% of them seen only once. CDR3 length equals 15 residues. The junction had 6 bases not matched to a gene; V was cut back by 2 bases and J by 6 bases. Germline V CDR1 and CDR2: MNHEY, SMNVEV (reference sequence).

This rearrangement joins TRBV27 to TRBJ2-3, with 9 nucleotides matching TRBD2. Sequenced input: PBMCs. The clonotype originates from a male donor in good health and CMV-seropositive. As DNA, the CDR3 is TGTGCCAGCAGTTTAATGGTAGCGGGAGTCGATACGCAGTATTTT. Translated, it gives CASSLMVAGVDTQYF.